These 20 T cell receptor beta chains originate from one sample sequenced in a study of blood T cell repertoires in COVID-19. Data came from immunoSEQ multiplex PCR; TCRdb stores just in-frame clones and leaves some out. This sample carries a few hundred thousand clones, approximately 85% of them seen once, and the ten largest clones take more than 4%. Sequencing input: PBMCs or T cells enriched from blood (not recorded which). Receptors originate from a woman in her 30s who had recovered from COVID-19.

The CDR3, as DNA: TGTGCCAGCAGTCCTCCCGCTAGCTCGGTAGATGAGCAGTTCTTC. Protein sequence: CASSPPASSVDEQFF. This sequence joins TRBV27 and TRBJ2-1; possible D gene TRBD2, 5 bases. The CDR3 has 15 amino acids. Trimming removed 5 bases from V and 8 bases from J, with 19 bases in between. The germline V gene has CDR1 MNHEY and CDR2 SMNVEV (reference sequence).

The CDR3 DNA reads as TGTGCCAGCAGTTCATCGAGTCAGCCCCAGCATTTT. Translating gives CASSSSSQPQHF. The chain joins TRBV28 to TRBJ1-5; D is uncertain. The V and J ends lost 4 bases and 6 bases respectively, with 7 bases between them. This CDR3 spans 12 amino acids. Germline V gene sequence: CDR1 MDHEN, CDR2 SYDVKM.

The J gene is TRBJ2-1, the V gene TRBV28, with 8 bases lining up with TRBD2. V shed 2 bases, J shed 7 bases, and the junction held 10 bases outside the gene matches. The CDR3 is made up of 16 amino acids. Per the germline V gene, CDR1 is MDHEN and CDR2 is SYDVKM. DNA of the CDR3: TGTGCCAGCAGTTTAGCCGGGACTAGAGTAAGAAATGAGCAGTTCTTC. Amino acids: CASSLAGTRVRNEQFF.

J is TRBJ1-1 and V is TRBV19; 7 positions match TRBD1. The CDR3 runs to 14 residues. Germline-derived CDR1 and CDR2 are LNHDA and SQIVND (reference sequence). V lost 8 bases and J lost 7; bases outside the gene matches: 13. This CDR3 reads CASFTRTGRIEAFF. Here the CDR3 DNA reads TGTGCCAGTTTTACCCGGACAGGCAGAATTGAAGCTTTCTTT. Supplemented by reference TRBV19 and TRBJ1-1, the full variable domain reads DGGITQSPKYLFRKEGQNVTLSCEQNLNHDAMYWYRQDPGQGLRLIYYSQIVNDFQKGDIAEGYSVSREKKESFPLTVTSAQKNPTAFYLCASFTRTGRIEAFFGQGTRLTVV.

The J gene is TRBJ2-1, the V gene TRBV28; 14 positions match TRBD2. The CDR3 length is 16 residues. Per germline, CDR1 MDHEN and CDR2 SYDVKM. V dropped 4 bases and J dropped 8; count of bases not matched to a gene: 7. In nucleotides, the CDR3 is TGTGCCAGCAGTTCAACCGGGACTAGCGGGGGCTATGAGCAGTTCTTC. This encodes CASSSTGTSGGYEQFF.

The chain employs TRBV5-1 and TRBJ2-4; 9 bases map to TRBD1. This CDR3 has 15 amino acids. Germline V CDR1 and CDR2: SGHRS, YFSETQ. Trimming cost V 4 bases and J 6 bases; bases outside gene matches: 8. Written as DNA, the CDR3 is TGCGCCAGCAGCCAACAGGGGGCTTTTGGAAACATTCAGTACTTC. Translating it yields CASSQQGAFGNIQYF.

The sample holds a few counts of this clone. The chain joins TRBV5-6 to TRBJ1-5; the match to TRBD1 covers 10 bases. The V segment lost 4 bases and the J segment 5 bases; nucleotides outside the gene matches: 3. In germline, CDR1 is SGHDT, CDR2 YYEEEE. This CDR3 region has 14 residues. CDR3 protein: CASSATGGDQPQHF. The CDR3 DNA follows: TGTGCCAGCAGCGCGACAGGGGGCGATCAGCCCCAGCATTTT.

The rearrangement uses TRBV28 and TRBJ1-1; D gene ambiguous. The CDR3 sequence is 14 residues long. With 7 bases removed from V and 9 bases from J, the gap between germline ends came to 21 bases. Per germline, CDR1 MDHEN and CDR2 SYDVKM. CDR3 sequence: CASTRQSDSRKAFF. CDR3 in DNA: TGTGCCAGCACCCGTCAAAGTGACTCCAGAAAAGCTTTCTTT.

The CDR3 reads CAVRGESYEQYF. The CDR3 nucleotides are TGTGCCGTCCGGGGAGAATCCTACGAGCAGTACTTC. This chain connects TRBV10-3 to TRBJ2-7, with D perhaps TRBD2 (5 bases). V was clipped by 11 bases and J by 1 base, with 12 bases between them. This CDR3 is built from 12 residues. The germline gives CDR1 ENHRY, CDR2 SYGVKD.

The rearrangement uses TRBV29-1 and TRBJ1-1; D is unresolved. The CDR3 totals 11 residues. From germline, CDR1 is SQVTM and CDR2 ANQGSEA. V lost 6 bases and J lost 10, with 15 bases in between. CDR3 amino acids: CSVHADRGAFF. DNA of the CDR3: TGCAGCGTACACGCGGATCGGGGAGCTTTCTTT.

This chain uses TRBV5-1 with TRBJ2-1; D is unclear. Looked up from germline, CDR1 is SGHRS and CDR2 is YFSETQ. There are 13 residues in the CDR3. Trimming took off 1 base at V and 7 bases at J, with 9 bases between the two ends. CDR3 in amino acids: CASSLNRVNEQFF. For the CDR3, the DNA is TGCGCCAGCAGCTTGAACCGGGTAAATGAGCAGTTCTTC. The entire variable domain, with the rest obtained from reference TRBV5-1 and TRBJ2-1, is as follows: KAGVTQTPRYLIKTRGQQVTLSCSPISGHRSVSWYQQTPGQGLQFLFEYFSETQRNKGNFPGRFSGRQFSNSRSEMNVSTLELGDSALYLCASSLNRVNEQFFGPGTRLTVL.

The chain is built from TRBV29-1 and TRBJ1-2; 10 bases match TRBD1. Germline V gene sequence: CDR1 SQVTM, CDR2 ANQGSEA. The CDR3 is 14 residues long. J gave up 7 bases and V 7 bases, and 12 bases lay outside the gene matches. The CDR3 here is CSATTGGIAIGYTF. The CDR3 DNA is TGCAGCGCTACGACAGGGGGCATCGCGATTGGCTACACCTTC.

The CDR3 DNA reads as TGCGCCAGCAGTGACACGGGTCGGCAAGAGACCCAGTACTTC. Translating it yields CASSDTGRQETQYF. This chain uses TRBV10-1 with TRBJ2-5; D is unresolved. V lost 3 bases to trimming and J lost 2 bases, with 10 bases between them. This CDR3 is 14 amino acids long. Germline V gives CDR1 WNHNN, CDR2 SYGVQD (reference sequence).

The gene calls are TRBV7-2 and TRBJ1-1; 7 nucleotides agree with TRBD1. Germline CDR1 is SGHTA and CDR2 is FQGNSA. J gave up 1 base and V 4 bases, and 6 bases lay outside the gene matches. There are 15 residues in the CDR3. The CDR3 sequence: CASSWRTGENTEAFF. The DNA for the CDR3 is TGTGCCAGCAGCTGGAGGACAGGCGAGAACACTGAAGCTTTCTTT.

The genes are TRBV6-5 and TRBJ1-5, with 8 bases lining up with TRBD1. Germline V gene sequence: CDR1 MNHEY, CDR2 SVGAGI. J gave up 5 bases and V 6 bases, and 3 bases lay outside the gene matches. The length of the CDR3 is 13 residues. The CDR3: CASRDRDDQPQHF. In DNA form, the CDR3 reads TGTGCCAGCAGGGACAGGGACGATCAGCCCCAGCATTTT.

V and J are TRBV25-1 and TRBJ2-7; D gene unclear. The CDR3 covers 15 residues. Trimming stripped 5 bases from V and 2 bases from J, with 16 bases between. CDR1 MGHDK and CDR2 SYGVNS come from the germline V gene. The CDR3 DNA reads as TGTGCCAGCAGTACAAGCTACGGAGAAACCTACGAGCAGTACTTC. Protein: CASSTSYGETYEQYF.

CDR3 in DNA: TGTGCCAGCAGCTTAGGGGCGGGTCCCTATGGCTACACCTTC. Protein sequence: CASSLGAGPYGYTF. The rearrangement joins TRBV7-9 to TRBJ1-2, with D unresolved. Germline CDR1 is SEHNR and CDR2 is FQNEAQ (reference sequence). This CDR3 is built from 14 residues. The V end lost 1 base, the J end lost 4 bases, and 10 bases lay between the germline ends.

The chain recombines TRBV3-1 (or the pseudogene TRBV3-2) with TRBJ2-1, with 10 bases fitting TRBD2. This CDR3 is built from 14 residues. The germline V gene encodes CDR1 LGHDT and CDR2 YNNKEL (reference sequence). With 7 bases clipped from V and 4 bases from J, the junction kept 4 bases outside the gene matches. DNA of the CDR3: TGTGCCAGCAAGAGTAGCGGGAGGTACAATGAGCAGTTCTTC. This translates into CASKSSGRYNEQFF.

This clone was seen only once. The rearrangement links TRBV24-1 to TRBJ1-1; 8 bases are a match to TRBD1. Germline CDR1 and CDR2: KGHDR and SFDVKD. The CDR3 is made up of 15 amino acids. Trimming took 3 bases from V and 2 from J; bases not matched to a gene: 4. The CDR3 DNA reads as TGTGCCACCAGTGATCACGGGACAGGAAACACTGAAGCTTTCTTT. Amino acid sequence: CATSDHGTGNTEAFF.

The V call is TRBV3-1 (or the pseudogene TRBV3-2), the J call TRBJ1-1; TRBD1 might be the D (6 bases). V was trimmed by 7 bases and J by 5 bases, leaving 14 bases between them. The CDR3 runs to 13 residues. Germline V gene lookup returns CDR1 LGHDT and CDR2 YNNKEL (reference sequence). The chain's CDR3 is CASTFSGATEAFF. The DNA of the CDR3 is TGTGCCAGCACCTTTTCAGGGGCGACTGAAGCTTTCTTT.